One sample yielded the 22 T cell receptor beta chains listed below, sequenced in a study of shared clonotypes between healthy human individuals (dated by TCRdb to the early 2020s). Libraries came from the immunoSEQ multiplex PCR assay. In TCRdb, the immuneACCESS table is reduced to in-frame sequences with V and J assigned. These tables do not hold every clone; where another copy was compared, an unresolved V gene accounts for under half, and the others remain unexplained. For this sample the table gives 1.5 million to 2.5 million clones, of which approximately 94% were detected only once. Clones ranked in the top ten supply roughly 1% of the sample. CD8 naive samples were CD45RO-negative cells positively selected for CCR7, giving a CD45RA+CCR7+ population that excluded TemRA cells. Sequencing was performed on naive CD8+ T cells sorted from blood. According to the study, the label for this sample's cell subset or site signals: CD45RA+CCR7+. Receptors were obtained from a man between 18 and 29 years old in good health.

DNA of the CDR3: TGTGCCAGCAGCGCGACCGGGACAGGGTCGCAAGATACGCAGTATTTT. As protein: CASSATGTGSQDTQYF. The J gene is TRBJ2-3, the V gene TRBV9; 9 bases are shared with TRBD1. The V gene end was trimmed by 3 bases and the J gene end by 5 bases; junction bases not matched to a gene: 10. The CDR3 has 16 residues. Germline V gene sequence: CDR1 SGDLS, CDR2 YYNGEE.

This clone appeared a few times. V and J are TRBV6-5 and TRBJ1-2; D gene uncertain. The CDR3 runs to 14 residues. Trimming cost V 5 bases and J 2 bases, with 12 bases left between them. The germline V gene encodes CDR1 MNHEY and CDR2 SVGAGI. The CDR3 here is CASSPGEVNYGYTF. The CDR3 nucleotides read TGTGCCAGCAGTCCAGGTGAGGTCAACTATGGCTACACCTTC.

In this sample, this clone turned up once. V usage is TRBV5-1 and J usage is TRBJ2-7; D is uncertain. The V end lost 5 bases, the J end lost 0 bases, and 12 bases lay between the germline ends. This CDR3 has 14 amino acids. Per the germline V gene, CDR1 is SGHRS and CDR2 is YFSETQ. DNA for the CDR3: TGCGCCAGCAGATCCCCAGGCGACTCCTACGAGCAGTACTTC. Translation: CASRSPGDSYEQYF.

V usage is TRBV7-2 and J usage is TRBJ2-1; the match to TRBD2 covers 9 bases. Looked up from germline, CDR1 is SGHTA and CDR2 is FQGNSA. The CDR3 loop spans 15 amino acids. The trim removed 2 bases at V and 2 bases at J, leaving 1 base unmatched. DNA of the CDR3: TGTGCCAGCAGCTTAAGCGGGAGGACCTACAATGAGCAGTTCTTC. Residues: CASSLSGRTYNEQFF.

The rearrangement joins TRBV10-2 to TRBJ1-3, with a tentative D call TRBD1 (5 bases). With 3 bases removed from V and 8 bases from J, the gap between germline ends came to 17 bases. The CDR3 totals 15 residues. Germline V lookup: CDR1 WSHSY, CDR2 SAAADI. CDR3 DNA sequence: TGCGCCAGCAGTGAAATGGGCAGGGATCCCGACACCATATATTTT. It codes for CASSEMGRDPDTIYF.

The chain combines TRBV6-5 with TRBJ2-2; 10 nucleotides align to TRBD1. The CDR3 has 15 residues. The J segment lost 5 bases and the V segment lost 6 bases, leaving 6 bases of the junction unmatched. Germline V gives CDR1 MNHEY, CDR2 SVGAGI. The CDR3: CASSRDRGHTGELFF. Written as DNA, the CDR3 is TGTGCCAGCAGCCGCGACAGGGGGCATACCGGGGAGCTGTTTTTT.

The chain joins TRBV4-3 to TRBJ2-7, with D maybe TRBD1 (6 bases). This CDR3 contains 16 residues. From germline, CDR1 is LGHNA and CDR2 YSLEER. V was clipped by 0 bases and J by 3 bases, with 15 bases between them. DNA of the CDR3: TGCGCCAGCAGCCAAGAGAAACAGGGAACAAACTACGAGCAGTACTTC. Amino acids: CASSQEKQGTNYEQYF.

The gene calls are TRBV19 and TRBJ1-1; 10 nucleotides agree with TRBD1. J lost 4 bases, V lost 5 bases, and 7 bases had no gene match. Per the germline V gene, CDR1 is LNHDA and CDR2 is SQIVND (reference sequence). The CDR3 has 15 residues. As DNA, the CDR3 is TGTGCCAGTAGTGACCGGGACAGGGGACTCACTGAAGCTTTCTTT. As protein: CASSDRDRGLTEAFF. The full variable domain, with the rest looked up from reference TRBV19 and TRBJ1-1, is DGGITQSPKYLFRKEGQNVTLSCEQNLNHDAMYWYRQDPGQGLRLIYYSQIVNDFQKGDIAEGYSVSREKKESFPLTVTSAQKNPTAFYLCASSDRDRGLTEAFFGQGTRLTVV.

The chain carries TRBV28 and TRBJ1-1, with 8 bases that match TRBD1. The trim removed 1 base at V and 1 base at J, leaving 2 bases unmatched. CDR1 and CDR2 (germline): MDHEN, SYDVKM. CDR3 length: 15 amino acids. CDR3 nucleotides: TGTGCCAGCAGTTTATACAGGGGGGGGAACACTGAAGCTTTCTTT. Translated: CASSLYRGGNTEAFF.

The CDR3 protein is CASSYKAPAHYEQYF. As DNA, the CDR3 is TGTGCCAGCAGTTATAAAGCGCCCGCCCACTACGAGCAGTACTTC. This rearrangement joins TRBV27 to TRBJ2-7; D ambiguous. Trimming pared 4 bases from V and 3 bases from J, leaving 16 bases between. Looked up from germline, CDR1 is MNHEY and CDR2 is SMNVEV (reference sequence). This CDR3 comprises 15 residues.

DNA for the CDR3: TGTGCCAGCAGCCCGGGGGCTCCGAACACTGAAGCTTTCTTT. Translated, it gives CASSPGAPNTEAFF. The genes are TRBV5-4 and TRBJ1-1, with D possibly matching TRBD1 (6 bases). The V and J ends lost 4 bases and 1 base respectively, with 11 bases between them. The CDR3 has 14 amino acids. Germline V CDR1 and CDR2: SGHNT, YYREEE (reference sequence).

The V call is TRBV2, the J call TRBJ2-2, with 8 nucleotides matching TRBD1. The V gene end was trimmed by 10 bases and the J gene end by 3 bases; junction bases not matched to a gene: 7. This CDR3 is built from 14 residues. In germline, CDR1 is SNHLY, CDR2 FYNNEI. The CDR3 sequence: CANAEDRDTGELFF. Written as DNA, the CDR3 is TGTGCCAATGCAGAGGACAGGGACACCGGGGAGCTGTTTTTT. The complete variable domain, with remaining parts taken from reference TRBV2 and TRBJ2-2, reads EPEVTQTPSHQVTQMGQEVILRCVPISNHLYFYWYRQILGQKVEFLVSFYNNEISEKSEIFDDQFSVERPDGSNFTLKIRSTKLEDSAMYFCANAEDRDTGELFFGEGSRLTVL.

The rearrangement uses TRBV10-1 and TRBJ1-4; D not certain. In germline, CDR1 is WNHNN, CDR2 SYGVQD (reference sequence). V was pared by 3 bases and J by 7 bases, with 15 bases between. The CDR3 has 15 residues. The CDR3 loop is CASSDASRQSEKLFF. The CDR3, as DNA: TGCGCCAGCAGTGATGCCTCCCGACAAAGTGAAAAACTGTTTTTT.

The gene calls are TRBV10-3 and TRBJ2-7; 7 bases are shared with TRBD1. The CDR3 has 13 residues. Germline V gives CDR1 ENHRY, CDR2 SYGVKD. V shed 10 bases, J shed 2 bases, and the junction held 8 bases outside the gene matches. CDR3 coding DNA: TGTGCCACCGGAAAAGGGGGCACCTACGAGCAGTACTTC. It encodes CATGKGGTYEQYF.

The CDR3 coding sequence is TGTGCCAGCAGTCCCGAGGGGGCGCGGGAGACCCAGTACTTC. It is translated as CASSPEGARETQYF. The chain employs TRBV28 and TRBJ2-5; 7 nucleotides line up with TRBD1. This CDR3 is built from 14 residues. Germline lookup yields CDR1 MDHEN and CDR2 SYDVKM. With 5 bases clipped from V and 5 bases from J, the junction kept 8 bases outside the gene matches.

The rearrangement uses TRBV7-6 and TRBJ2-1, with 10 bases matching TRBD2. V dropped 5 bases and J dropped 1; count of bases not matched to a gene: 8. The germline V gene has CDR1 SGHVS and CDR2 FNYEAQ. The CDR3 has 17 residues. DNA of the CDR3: TGTGCCAGCAGCCCGACTAGCGGGCATAAATCCTACAATGAGCAGTTCTTC. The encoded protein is CASSPTSGHKSYNEQFF.

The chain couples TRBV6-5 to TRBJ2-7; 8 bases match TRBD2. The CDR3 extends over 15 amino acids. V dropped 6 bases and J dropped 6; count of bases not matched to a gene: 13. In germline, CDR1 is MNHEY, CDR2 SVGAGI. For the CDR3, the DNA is TGTGCCAGCAGCTACCCGGCGGGAGGAGGTCCCGAGCAGTACTTC. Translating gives CASSYPAGGGPEQYF.

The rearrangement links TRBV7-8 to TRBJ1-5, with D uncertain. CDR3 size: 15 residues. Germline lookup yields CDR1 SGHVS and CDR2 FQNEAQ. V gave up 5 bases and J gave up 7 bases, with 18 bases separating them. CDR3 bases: TGTGCCAGCAGCCCCCCCGGGATCAGCTGGCAGCCCCAGCATTTT. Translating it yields CASSPPGISWQPQHF.

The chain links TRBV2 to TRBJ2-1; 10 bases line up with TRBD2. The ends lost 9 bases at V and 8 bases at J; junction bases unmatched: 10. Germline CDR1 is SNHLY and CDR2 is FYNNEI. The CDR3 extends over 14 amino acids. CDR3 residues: CASSPSGSEYEQFF. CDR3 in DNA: TGTGCCAGTAGCCCTAGCGGGAGTGAGTATGAGCAGTTCTTC. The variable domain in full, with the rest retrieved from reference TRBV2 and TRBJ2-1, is EPEVTQTPSHQVTQMGQEVILRCVPISNHLYFYWYRQILGQKVEFLVSFYNNEISEKSEIFDDQFSVERPDGSNFTLKIRSTKLEDSAMYFCASSPSGSEYEQFFGPGTRLTVL.

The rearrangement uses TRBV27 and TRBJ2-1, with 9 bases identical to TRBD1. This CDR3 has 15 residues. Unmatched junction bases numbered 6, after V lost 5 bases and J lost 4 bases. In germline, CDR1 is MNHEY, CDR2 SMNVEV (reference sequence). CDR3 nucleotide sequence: TGTGCCAGCAGTACCGGGACAGGGACTTACAATGAGCAGTTCTTC. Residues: CASSTGTGTYNEQFF.

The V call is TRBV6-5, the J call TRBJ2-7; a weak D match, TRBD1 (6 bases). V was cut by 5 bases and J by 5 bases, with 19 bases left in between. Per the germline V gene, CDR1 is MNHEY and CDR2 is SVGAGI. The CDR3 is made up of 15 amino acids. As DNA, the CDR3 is TGTGCCAGCAGTCCGGAACAGGGCCTTGTCCACGAGCAGTACTTC. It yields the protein CASSPEQGLVHEQYF.

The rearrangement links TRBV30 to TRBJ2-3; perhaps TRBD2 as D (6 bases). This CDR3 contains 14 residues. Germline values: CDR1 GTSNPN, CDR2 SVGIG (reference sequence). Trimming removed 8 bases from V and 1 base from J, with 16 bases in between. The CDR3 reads CAVSGGTGTDTQYF. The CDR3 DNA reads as TGTGCCGTTTCCGGGGGAACGGGCACAGATACGCAGTATTTT.